The clone carrying this T cell receptor (beta chain) was found a few times. Sequencing used immunoSEQ multiplex PCR; TCRdb keeps in-frame clones, though not all of them. This table has approximately 46,000 clones, around 30% appearing once. The data were taken from a study of tumour-infiltrating T cells in Burkitt lymphoma. Overall study: Survival, overall and progression-free, tracked with productive clonality.

Trimming removed 1 base from V and 1 base from J, with 10 bases in between. CDR1 SGHDN and CDR2 FVKESK come from the germline V gene. The CDR3 extends over 15 amino acids. The sample taken for sequencing was tumor tissue. This TCR was recovered from a human donor with Burkitt lymphoma. The V gene is TRBV14, the J gene TRBJ1-1; the D gene is possibly TRBD1 (6 bases). CDR3 region: CASSQGGARNTEAFF. Here the CDR3 DNA reads TGTGCCAGCAGCCAAGGGGGGGCGCGGAACACTGAAGCTTTCTTT.